This T cell receptor beta chain was sequenced in a study of CD4+ T cells in melanoma. Whole-study results and caveats: Neoantigen-specific CD4+ T cells in melanoma reportedly had diverse differentiation states. CD8+ T cell, macrophage and B cell function reportedly correlated with neoantigen-specific CD4+ T cells.

Assay used: immunoSEQ multiplex PCR; TCRdb lists only in-frame clones, some missing. The sample carries about 9,900 clones, roughly two thirds recorded once. Germline V gene sequence: CDR1 SGHTA, CDR2 FQGNSA. Trimming removed 3 bases from V and 5 bases from J; junction bases left unmatched: 3. This CDR3 has 14 residues. Worth noting for this clone: Its antigen is unknown.

This chain joins TRBV7-2 and TRBJ2-1, with TRBD2 identical over 8 bases. The sequence derives from a human donor with melanoma. The sample comprised cells from a culture (not recorded whether cultured in vitro). The chain's CDR3 is CASSFGGGNNEQFF. Written as DNA, the CDR3 is TGTGCCAGCAGCTTCGGCGGGGGGAACAATGAGCAGTTCTTC.